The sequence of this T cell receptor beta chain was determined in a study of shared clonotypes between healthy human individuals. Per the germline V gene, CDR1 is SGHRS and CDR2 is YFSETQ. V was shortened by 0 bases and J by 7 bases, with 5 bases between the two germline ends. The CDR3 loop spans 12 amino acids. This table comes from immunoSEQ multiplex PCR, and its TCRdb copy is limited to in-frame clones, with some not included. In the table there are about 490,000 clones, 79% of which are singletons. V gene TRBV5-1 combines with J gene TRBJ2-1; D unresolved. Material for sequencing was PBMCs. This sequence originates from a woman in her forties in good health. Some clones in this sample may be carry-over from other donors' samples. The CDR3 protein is CASSLVENEQFF. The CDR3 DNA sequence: TGCGCCAGCAGCTTGGTTGAGAATGAGCAGTTCTTC.